This record looks at one TCR beta chain sequence and its context. Trimming pared 1 base from V and 4 bases from J, leaving 14 bases between. The CDR3 is made up of 15 amino acids. Germline loops: CDR1 LGHNT, CDR2 FRNRAP. The table came from immunoSEQ multiplex PCR; TCRdb's copy has only in-frame clones and leaves some out. The sample records roughly 500,000 clones, around 78% being singletons. This record comes from a study of shared T cell receptors in the human thymus. The same sample was also used in a study of human thymus T cells. From that report: Corrective surgery for congenital heart defects was being performed on the healthy Finnish infants who were the donors. Resections removed during corrective heart surgery provided the thymus tissue used.

This TCR derives from a boy younger than two with a congenital heart defect. The chain employs TRBV12-5 and TRBJ2-7; no definite D call. Source material: thymocytes. CDR3: CASGLGVLHVYEQYF. CDR3 nucleotides: TGTGCTAGTGGTTTGGGTGTACTTCACGTTTACGAGCAGTACTTC.